Listed below are T cell receptor beta chains from one sample, sequenced in a study of Ad26.COV2.S vaccination and SARS-CoV-2 variants. Some clones are missing from TCRdb's copy, which holds only in-frame ones; the method was immunoSEQ multiplex PCR. The profile shows over 90,000 clones, roughly 75% of them singletons. The sequenced sample was peripheral blood, obtained after recovery from COVID-19. These receptors all come from a human donor who had recovered from COVID-19. CDR3s include the opening cysteine and the closing phenylalanine or tryptophan. D genes are given only for firm matches. Only part of the rows carry a size: once, few, many, or a class if the clone is expanded.

abundance	v_gene	d_gene	len	j_gene	CDR3aa	CDR3nt
-	TRBV6-5	TRBD1	13	TRBJ1-2	CASAGTANYGYTF	TGTGCCAGCGCCGGGACAGCTAACTATGGCTACACCTTC
-	TRBV2	-	14	TRBJ1-6	CASHGGAVHSPLHF	TGTGCCAGCCACGGGGGGGCCGTACATTCACCCCTCCACTTT
-	TRBV5-1	-	15	TRBJ2-2	CASSLAGANTGELFF	TGCGCCAGCAGCTTGGCCGGGGCGAACACCGGGGAGCTGTTTTTT
-	TRBV28	TRBD1	11	TRBJ2-7	CASKGQYEQYF	TGTGCCAGCAAGGGACAGTACGAGCAGTACTTC
-	TRBV5-5	TRBD1	17	TRBJ1-2	CASSQDRGLIYTYGYTF	TGTGCCAGCAGCCAAGACAGGGGCCTCATTTACACCTATGGCTACACCTTC
-	TRBV15	TRBD2	17	TRBJ2-7	CATSTPPGTSGSYEQYF	TGTGCCACCAGCACACCCCCCGGGACTAGCGGATCCTACGAGCAGTACTTC
-	TRBV19	-	13	TRBJ2-7	CASSIDPRGEQYF	TGTGCCAGTAGTATAGACCCTAGGGGCGAGCAGTACTTC
-	TRBV5-4	-	14	TRBJ2-4	CASSLDRSQNIQYF	TGTGCCAGCAGCTTAGATCGTTCGCAAAACATTCAGTACTTC
-	TRBV23-1	-	18	TRBJ1-4	CASSQSYRDPLKQEKLFF	TGCGCCAGCAGTCAATCGTACAGGGATCCGTTAAAACAGGAAAAACTGTTTTTT
-	TRBV5-1	-	16	TRBJ2-3	CASSLADSASTDTQYF	TGCGCCAGCAGCTTGGCGGACAGCGCTAGCACAGATACGCAGTATTTT
-	TRBV11-2	-	11	TRBJ2-1	CASSLVEEQFF	TGTGCCAGCAGCTTAGTGGAAGAGCAGTTCTTC
-	TRBV6-5	-	16	TRBJ1-6	CASSYESGVGNSPLHF	TGTGCCAGCAGTTACGAATCGGGGGTGGGCAATTCACCCCTCCACTTT
few	TRBV2	-	14	TRBJ1-1	CASRAFIMNTEAFF	TGTGCCAGCCGGGCCTTCATCATGAACACTGAAGCTTTCTTT
once	TRBV6-1	-	12	TRBJ2-3	CASSPRADTQYF	TGTGCCAGCAGCCCCAGGGCAGATACGCAGTATTTT
-	TRBV11-2	-	15	TRBJ1-1	CASSLAVNRNTEAFF	TGTGCCAGCAGCTTAGCGGTAAACAGAAACACTGAAGCTTTCTTT
-	TRBV3-1/TRBV3-2	-	14	TRBJ1-4	CASSQRQDNEKLFF	TGTGCCAGCAGCCAACGACAGGATAATGAAAAACTGTTTTTT
-	TRBV6-1	-	13	TRBJ1-2	CASSETYLSETFF	TGTGCCAGCAGTGAAACCTATTTATCGGAGACTTTCTTC
-	TRBV6-1	TRBD1	16	TRBJ2-7	CASSERMGQASYEQYF	TGTGCCAGCAGTGAACGAATGGGACAGGCTAGCTACGAGCAGTACTTC
once	TRBV4-2	-	15	TRBJ2-1	CASSLDWGRNNEQFF	TGTGCCAGCAGCCTAGACTGGGGGCGAAACAATGAGCAGTTCTTC
-	TRBV4-3	-	13	TRBJ1-6	CASSQDRAQPLHF	TGCGCCAGCAGCCAAGATCGAGCCCAACCCCTCCACTTT
-	TRBV5-1	-	14	TRBJ2-5	CASRGGGRGETQYF	TGCGCCAGCAGAGGCGGGGGCCGAGGGGAGACCCAGTACTTC
-	TRBV7-9	TRBD1	14	TRBJ1-5	CASSPGQGDQPQHF	TGTGCCAGCAGCCCAGGACAGGGTGATCAGCCCCAGCATTTT
-	TRBV4-1	-	15	TRBJ1-3	CASSQRTRSGNTIYF	TGCGCCAGCAGCCAGCGAACTAGATCTGGAAACACCATATATTTT
-	TRBV4-3	-	14	TRBJ2-5	CASSRSTEAETQYF	TGCGCCAGCAGCCGTTCAACGGAGGCAGAGACCCAGTACTTC
-	TRBV5-5	-	15	TRBJ1-2	CASSSPYGGHYGYTF	TGTGCCAGCAGCTCCCCTTACGGAGGCCACTATGGCTACACCTTC
-	TRBV9	-	13	TRBJ2-7	CASSPRGSYEQYF	TGTGCCAGCAGCCCCCGGGGTTCTTACGAGCAGTACTTC
-	TRBV2	-	13	TRBJ1-4	CASSDGQNEKLFF	TGTGCCAGCAGCGATGGACAGAACGAAAAACTGTTTTTT
-	TRBV5-1	-	15	TRBJ1-3	CASSESGNLGNTIYF	TGCGCCAGCAGCGAGTCTGGGAACCTGGGAAACACCATATATTTT
few	TRBV14	-	12	TRBJ1-3	CASSSNRNTIYF	TGTGCCAGCAGCTCCAACCGGAACACCATATATTTT
-	TRBV7-9	-	15	TRBJ1-1	CASQTPGGSNTEAFF	TGTGCCAGCCAAACCCCGGGGGGGTCGAACACTGAAGCTTTCTTT
-	TRBV28	-	14	TRBJ1-2	CASSFRKDHYGYTF	TGTGCCAGCAGTTTTCGGAAAGATCACTATGGCTACACCTTC
-	TRBV28	-	13	TRBJ1-3	CASGGADGNTIYF	TGTGCCAGTGGTGGGGCAGATGGAAACACCATATATTTT
few	TRBV7-9	-	14	TRBJ1-5	CASSVTGFNQPQHF	TGTGCCAGCAGCGTAACAGGTTTCAATCAGCCCCAGCATTTT